This note documents a single TCR beta chain sequence. Produced via immunoSEQ multiplex PCR; TCRdb's table is partial and in-frame only. Of about 360,000 clones in the sample, more than 75% were seen once. Germline assignment: CDR1 SGHKS and CDR2 YYEKEE (reference sequence). The J segment lost 7 bases and the V segment lost 3 bases, leaving 3 bases of the junction unmatched. This CDR3 has 12 amino acids. The data originate from a study of blood T cell repertoires in COVID-19. Material: PBMCs or T cells enriched from blood (not recorded which). The clonotype was recovered from a man aged 25-45 years who had recovered from COVID-19. This chain uses TRBV5-5 with TRBJ1-1, with 7 nucleotides matching TRBD1. The CDR3 DNA sequence: TGTGCCAGCAGCTCACAGGGGATTGAAGCTTTCTTT. Its protein is CASSSQGIEAFF.